The clone carrying this TCR beta chain was seen a few times. This record comes from a study of blood T cell repertoires in COVID-19. Across the study: Specimens from acute and convalescent COVID-19 originated in the United States, Italy and Spain. Nucleic acid was either cDNA or gDNA, and it came from T cells, B-cell-depleted T cells, or PBMCs.

Authors' data handling: Reference gene primer amplification yielded estimated nucleated cell counts. Measured with immunoSEQ multiplex PCR; TCRdb has only the in-frame clones, and not every one. The V and J calls and clone size are taken from that table; D and trimming were inferred from the DNA. The sample lists approximately 170,000 clones, over 75% occurring once. Trimming shortened V by 0 bases and J by 7 bases, and 10 bases separated the two germline ends. Germline lookup yields CDR1 SEHNR and CDR2 FQNEAQ (reference sequence). The length of the CDR3 is 13 residues. The sample taken for sequencing was peripheral blood. The chain employs TRBV7-9 and TRBJ2-7, with D unresolved. This receptor was taken from a man in his 60s who had recovered from COVID-19. The chain's CDR3 is CASSLAGRREQYF. CDR3 DNA sequence: TGTGCCAGCAGCTTAGCGGGTAGGCGGGAGCAGTACTTC. Together with reference TRBV7-9 and TRBJ2-7, the CDR3 gives the full variable domain: DTGVSQNPRHKITKRGQNVTFRCDPISEHNRLYWYRQTLGQGPEFLTYFQNEAQLEKSRLLSDRFSAERPKGSFSTLEIQRTEQGDSAMYLCASSLAGRREQYFGPGTRLTVT.